These 10 T cell receptor beta chains were sequenced from one sample in a study of shared clonotypes between healthy human individuals. Naive CD8 isolation took CD45RO-negative cells positively selected for CCR7 and excluded terminally differentiated effector memory CD45RA+ cells. Data came from immunoSEQ multiplex PCR; TCRdb stores just in-frame clones and leaves some out. The sample holds about 2 million clones, just under 95% seen once. The material sequenced was naive CD8+ T cells sorted from blood. The origin of the receptors is a young man in good health.

This chain connects TRBV18 to TRBJ2-7; D is unresolved. Trimming left V 2 bases short and J 2 bases short, with 10 bases between. The CDR3 runs to 14 residues. Germline V gene sequence: CDR1 KGHSH, CDR2 LQKENI. The CDR3 spells CASSPTNRTYEQYF. The CDR3 nucleotides are TGTGCCAGCTCACCAACTAATAGGACCTACGAGCAGTACTTC.

This clone has just one count. The chain recombines TRBV7-2 with TRBJ1-4; 7 positions match TRBD1. The CDR3 totals 17 residues. Germline V CDR1 and CDR2: SGHTA, FQGNSA. V lost 1 base, J lost 8 bases, and 13 bases stayed unmatched. CDR3 nucleotides: TGTGCCAGCAGCTTAGGACAGGGTGGTAGCATAATGGAAAAACTGTTTTTT. Translating gives CASSLGQGGSIMEKLFF. Together with reference TRBV7-2 and TRBJ1-4, the CDR3 gives the full variable domain: GAGVSQSPSNKVTEKGKDVELRCDPISGHTALYWYRQSLGQGLEFLIYFQGNSAPDKSGLPSDRFSAERTGGSVSTLTIQRTQQEDSAVYLCASSLGQGGSIMEKLFFGSGTQLSVL.

CDR3 nucleotide sequence: TGCGCCAGCAGCCAAGATCGGGCGGGGGCTTTCGACAATGAGCAGTTCTTC. It is translated as CASSQDRAGAFDNEQFF. This sequence joins TRBV4-1 and TRBJ2-1, with a possible D match to TRBD2 (7 bases). Looked up from germline, CDR1 is MGHRA and CDR2 is YSYEKL. V was trimmed by 0 bases and J by 5 bases, leaving 17 bases between them. The CDR3 is made up of 17 amino acids.

V and J are TRBV9 and TRBJ2-1, with 16 nucleotides matching TRBD2. V gave up 3 bases and J gave up 10 bases; unmatched junction bases: 7. The CDR3 consists of 16 residues. CDR1 is SGDLS and CDR2 is YYNGEE in the germline V gene. CDR3 region: CASSEGLAGGPGEQFF. The CDR3 bases are TGTGCCAGCAGCGAGGGACTAGCGGGAGGGCCAGGGGAGCAGTTCTTC.

This chain links TRBV27 with TRBJ1-1; a possible D gene is TRBD1 (6 bases). With 3 bases removed from V and 2 bases from J, the gap between germline ends came to 10 bases. Germline V CDR1 and CDR2: MNHEY, SMNVEV (reference sequence). The CDR3 loop spans 14 amino acids. CDR3 nucleotides: TGTGCCAGCAGTTTGGCGGACAGAAACACTGAAGCTTTCTTT. Its translation: CASSLADRNTEAFF.

The genes are TRBV13 and TRBJ1-1; D may be TRBD1 (6 bases). Trimming left V 5 bases short and J 4 bases short, with 11 bases between. Per the germline V gene, CDR1 is PRHDT and CDR2 is FYEKMQ (reference sequence). This CDR3 is 13 amino acids long. The DNA for the CDR3 is TGTGCCAGCAGCGGGGGCTCGGGCACTGAAGCTTTCTTT. This codes for CASSGGSGTEAFF.

The chain has TRBV2 and TRBJ2-5; no reliable D call. V was trimmed by 0 bases and J by 1 base, leaving 6 bases between them. The germline V gene encodes CDR1 SNHLY and CDR2 FYNNEI. This CDR3 spans 14 amino acids. CDR3 in amino acids: CASSEAYSQETQYF. The CDR3 coding sequence is TGTGCCAGCAGTGAAGCTTACAGCCAAGAGACCCAGTACTTC.

The J gene is TRBJ2-3, the V gene TRBV28, with 8 bases identical to TRBD1. Germline V gives CDR1 MDHEN, CDR2 SYDVKM. CDR3 length: 15 amino acids. The ends lost 3 bases at V and 4 bases at J; junction bases unmatched: 6. The CDR3 protein is CASSFQGQAADTQYF. Written as DNA, the CDR3 is TGTGCCAGCAGTTTCCAGGGACAGGCCGCAGATACGCAGTATTTT.

Of note for this clone: The sample contains more than one DNA sequence encoding this CDR3. The V and J genes are TRBV4-1 and TRBJ2-3; 9 nucleotides align to TRBD2. This CDR3 has 17 amino acids. The V gene end was trimmed by 0 bases and the J gene end by 1 base; junction bases not matched to a gene: 5. CDR1 and CDR2 from the germline V gene are MGHRA and YSYEKL. The CDR3 region has the DNA TGCGCCAGCAGCCAAGATATAGCTAGCGGGGGCACAGATACGCAGTATTTT. This translates into CASSQDIASGGTDTQYF.

This chain links TRBV6-6 with TRBJ2-5; D call uncertain. Germline V gene lookup returns CDR1 MNHNY and CDR2 SVGAGI (reference sequence). V gave up 3 bases and J gave up 5 bases, with 16 bases separating them. This CDR3 has 15 amino acids. The CDR3 reads CASSYTLTGWETQYF. DNA for the CDR3: TGTGCCAGCAGTTATACTCTCACCGGGTGGGAGACCCAGTACTTC.